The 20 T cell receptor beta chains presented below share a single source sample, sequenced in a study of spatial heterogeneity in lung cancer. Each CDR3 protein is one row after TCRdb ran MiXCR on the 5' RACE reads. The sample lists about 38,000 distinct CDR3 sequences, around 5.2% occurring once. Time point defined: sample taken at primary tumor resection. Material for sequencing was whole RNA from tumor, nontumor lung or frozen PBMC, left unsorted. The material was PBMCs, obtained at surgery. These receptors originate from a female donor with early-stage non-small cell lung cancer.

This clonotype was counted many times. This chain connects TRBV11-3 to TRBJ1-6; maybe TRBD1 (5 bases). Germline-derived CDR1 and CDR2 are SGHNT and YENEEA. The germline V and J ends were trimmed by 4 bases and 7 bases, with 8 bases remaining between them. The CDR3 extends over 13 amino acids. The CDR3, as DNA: TGTGCCAGCAGCTGGGGCCAAAATTCACCCCTCCACTTT. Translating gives CASSWGQNSPLHF.

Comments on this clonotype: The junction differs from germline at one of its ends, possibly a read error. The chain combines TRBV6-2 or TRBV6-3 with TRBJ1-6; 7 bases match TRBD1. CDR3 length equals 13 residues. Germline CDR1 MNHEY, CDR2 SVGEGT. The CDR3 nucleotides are TGTGCCACCCACTCGGGACAGAATTCAGCCCTCCACTTT. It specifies CATHSGQNSALHF.

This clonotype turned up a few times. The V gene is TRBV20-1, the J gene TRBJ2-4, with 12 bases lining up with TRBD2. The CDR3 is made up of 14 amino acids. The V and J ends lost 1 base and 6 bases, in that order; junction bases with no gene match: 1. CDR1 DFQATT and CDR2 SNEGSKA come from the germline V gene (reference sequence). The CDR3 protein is CSARGTSGVNIQYF. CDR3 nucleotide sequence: TGCAGTGCTAGAGGGACTAGCGGGGTAAACATTCAGTACTTC.

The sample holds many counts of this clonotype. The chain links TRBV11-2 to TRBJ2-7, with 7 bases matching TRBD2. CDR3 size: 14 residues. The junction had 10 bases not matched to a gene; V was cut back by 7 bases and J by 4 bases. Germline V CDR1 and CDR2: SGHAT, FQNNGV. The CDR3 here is CASNPSGSPYEQYF. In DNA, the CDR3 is TGTGCCAGCAACCCTAGCGGCAGCCCTTACGAGCAGTACTTC.

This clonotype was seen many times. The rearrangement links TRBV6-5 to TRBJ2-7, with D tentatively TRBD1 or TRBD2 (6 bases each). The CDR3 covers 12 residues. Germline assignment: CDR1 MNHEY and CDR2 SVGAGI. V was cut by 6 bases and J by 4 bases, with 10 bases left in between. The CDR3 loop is CASSQGGYEQYF. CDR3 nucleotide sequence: TGTGCCAGCAGCCAAGGGGGGTACGAGCAGTACTTC.

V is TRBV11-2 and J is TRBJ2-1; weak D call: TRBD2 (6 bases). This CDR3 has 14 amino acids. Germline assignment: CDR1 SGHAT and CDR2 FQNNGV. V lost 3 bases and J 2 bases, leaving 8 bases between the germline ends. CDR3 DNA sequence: TGTGCCAGCAGCTTGACTAGAACCTACAATGAGCAGTTCTTC. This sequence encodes CASSLTRTYNEQFF.

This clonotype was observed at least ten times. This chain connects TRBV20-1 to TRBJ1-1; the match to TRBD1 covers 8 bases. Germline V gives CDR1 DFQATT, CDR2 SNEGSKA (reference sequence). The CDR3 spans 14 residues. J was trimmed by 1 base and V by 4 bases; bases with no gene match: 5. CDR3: CSAIRTGWNTEAFF. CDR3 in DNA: TGCAGTGCTATACGGACAGGGTGGAACACTGAAGCTTTCTTT.

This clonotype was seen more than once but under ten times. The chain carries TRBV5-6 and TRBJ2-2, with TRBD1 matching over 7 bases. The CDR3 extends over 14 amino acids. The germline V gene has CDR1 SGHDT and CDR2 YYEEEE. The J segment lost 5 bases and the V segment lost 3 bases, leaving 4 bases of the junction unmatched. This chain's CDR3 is CASSSLTGTGELFF. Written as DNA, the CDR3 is TGTGCCAGCAGCTCCCTGACAGGGACCGGGGAGCTGTTTTTT.

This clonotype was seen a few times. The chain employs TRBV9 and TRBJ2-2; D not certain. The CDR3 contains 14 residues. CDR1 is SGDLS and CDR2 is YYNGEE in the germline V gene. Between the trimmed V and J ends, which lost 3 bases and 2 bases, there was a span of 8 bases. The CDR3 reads CASSASTNTGELFF. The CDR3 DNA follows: TGTGCCAGCAGCGCCAGTACTAACACCGGGGAGCTGTTTTTT. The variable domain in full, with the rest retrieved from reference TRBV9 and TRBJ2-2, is DSGVTQTPKHLITATGQRVTLRCSPRSGDLSVYWYQQSLDQGLQFLIQYYNGEERAKGNILERFSAQQFPDLHSELNLSSLELGDSALYFCASSASTNTGELFFGEGSRLTVL.

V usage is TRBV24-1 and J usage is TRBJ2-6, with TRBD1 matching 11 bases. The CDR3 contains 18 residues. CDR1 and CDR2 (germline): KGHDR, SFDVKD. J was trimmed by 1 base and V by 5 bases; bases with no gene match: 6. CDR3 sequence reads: CATSALRDRGSGANVLTF. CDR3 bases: TGTGCCACCAGTGCACTCCGGGACAGGGGGTCTGGGGCCAACGTCCTGACTTTC.

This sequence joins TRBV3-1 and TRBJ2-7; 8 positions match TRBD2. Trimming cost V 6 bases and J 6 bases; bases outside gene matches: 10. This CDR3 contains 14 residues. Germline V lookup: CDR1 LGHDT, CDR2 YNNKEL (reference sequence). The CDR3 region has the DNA TGTGCCAGCAGTTCCGTAGCGGGGTTGTCCGAGCAGTACTTC. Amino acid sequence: CASSSVAGLSEQYF.

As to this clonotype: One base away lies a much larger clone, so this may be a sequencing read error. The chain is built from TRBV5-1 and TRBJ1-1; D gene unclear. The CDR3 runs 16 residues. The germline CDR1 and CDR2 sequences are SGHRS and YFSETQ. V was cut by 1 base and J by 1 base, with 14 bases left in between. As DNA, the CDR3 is TGCGCCAGCAGCTTGTCAGCAGGTAGTTCGAACACTGAAGCTTTCTTT. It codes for CASSLSAGSSNTEAFF.

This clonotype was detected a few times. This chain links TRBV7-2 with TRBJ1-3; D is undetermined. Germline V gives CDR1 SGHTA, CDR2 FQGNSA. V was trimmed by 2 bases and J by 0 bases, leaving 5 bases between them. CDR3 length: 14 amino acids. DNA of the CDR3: TGTGCCAGCAGCTTATTGAACTCTGGAAACACCATATATTTT. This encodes CASSLLNSGNTIYF.

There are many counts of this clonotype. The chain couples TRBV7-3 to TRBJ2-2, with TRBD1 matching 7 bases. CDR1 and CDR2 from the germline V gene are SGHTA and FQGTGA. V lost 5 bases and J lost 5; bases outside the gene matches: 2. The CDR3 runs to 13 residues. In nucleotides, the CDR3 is TGTGCCAGCAGCCCAGGGGGTACCGGGGAGCTGTTTTTT. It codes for CASSPGGTGELFF.

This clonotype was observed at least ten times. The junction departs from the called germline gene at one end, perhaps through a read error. The CDR3, as DNA: TGTGCTAGCAGCTTAGCGCTAAACGGGGAGACCCAGTACTTC. Residues: CASSLALNGETQYF. The V gene is TRBV7-7, the J gene TRBJ2-5; TRBD2 is a possible D gene (5 bases). The CDR3 has 14 amino acids. Germline values: CDR1 SSHAT, CDR2 FNYEAQ (reference sequence). The whole variable domain, remainder taken from reference TRBV7-7 and TRBJ2-5, is GAGVSQSPRYKVTKRGQDVTLRCDPISSHATLYWYQQALGQGPEFLTYFNYEAQPDKSGLPSDRFSAERPEGSISTLTIQRTEQRDSAMYRCASSLALNGETQYFGPGTRLLVL.

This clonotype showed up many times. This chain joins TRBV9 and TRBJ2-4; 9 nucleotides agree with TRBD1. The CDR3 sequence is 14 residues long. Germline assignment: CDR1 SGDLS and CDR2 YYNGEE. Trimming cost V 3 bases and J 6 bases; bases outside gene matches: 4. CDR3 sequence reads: CASSEGQGGNIQYF. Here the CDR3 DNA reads TGTGCCAGCAGCGAGGGACAGGGAGGAAACATTCAGTACTTC. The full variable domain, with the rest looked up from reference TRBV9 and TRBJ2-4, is DSGVTQTPKHLITATGQRVTLRCSPRSGDLSVYWYQQSLDQGLQFLIQYYNGEERAKGNILERFSAQQFPDLHSELNLSSLELGDSALYFCASSEGQGGNIQYFGAGTRLSVL.

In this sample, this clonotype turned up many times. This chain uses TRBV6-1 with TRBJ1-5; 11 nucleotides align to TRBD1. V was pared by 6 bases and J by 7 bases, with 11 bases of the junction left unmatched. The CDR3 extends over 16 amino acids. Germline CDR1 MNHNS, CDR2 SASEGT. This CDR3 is CASSAGTGGVWQPQHF. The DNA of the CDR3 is TGTGCCAGCAGCGCCGGGACAGGGGGTGTATGGCAGCCCCAGCATTTT.

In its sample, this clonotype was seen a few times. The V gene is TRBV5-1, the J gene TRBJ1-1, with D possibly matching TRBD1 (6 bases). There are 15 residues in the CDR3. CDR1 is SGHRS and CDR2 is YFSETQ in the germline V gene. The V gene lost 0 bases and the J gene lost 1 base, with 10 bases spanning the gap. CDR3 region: CASSLGGQRNTEAFF. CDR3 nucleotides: TGCGCCAGCAGCTTGGGAGGACAGCGGAACACTGAAGCTTTCTTT.

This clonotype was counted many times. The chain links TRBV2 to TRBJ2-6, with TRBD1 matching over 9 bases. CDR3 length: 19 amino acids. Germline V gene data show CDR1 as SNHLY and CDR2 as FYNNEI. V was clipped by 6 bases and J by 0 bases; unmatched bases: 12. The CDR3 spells CASSQRSRTGVSGANVLTF. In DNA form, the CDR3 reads TGTGCCAGCAGCCAGAGGAGTAGGACAGGGGTCTCTGGGGCCAACGTCCTGACTTTC.

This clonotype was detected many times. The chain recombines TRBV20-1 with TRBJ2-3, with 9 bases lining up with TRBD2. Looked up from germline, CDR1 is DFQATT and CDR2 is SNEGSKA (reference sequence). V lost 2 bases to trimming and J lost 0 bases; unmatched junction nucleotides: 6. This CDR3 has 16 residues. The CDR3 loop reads CSARSRGGLSTDTQYF. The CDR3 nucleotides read TGCAGTGCTAGATCGCGGGGGGGTCTTAGCACAGATACGCAGTATTTT.